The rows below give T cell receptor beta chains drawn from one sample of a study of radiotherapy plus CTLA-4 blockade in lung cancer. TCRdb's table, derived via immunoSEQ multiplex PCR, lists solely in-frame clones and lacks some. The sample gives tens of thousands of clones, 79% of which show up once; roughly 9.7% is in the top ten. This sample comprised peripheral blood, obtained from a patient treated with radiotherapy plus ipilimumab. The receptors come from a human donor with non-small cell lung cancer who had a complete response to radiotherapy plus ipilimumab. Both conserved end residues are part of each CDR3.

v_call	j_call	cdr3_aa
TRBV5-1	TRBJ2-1	CASSLMTSSNEQFF
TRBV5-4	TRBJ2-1	CASSPRTVF
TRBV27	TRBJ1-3	CASSPTSGNTIYF
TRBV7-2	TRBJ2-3	CASSSQVTDTQYF
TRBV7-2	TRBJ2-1	CASSLEAGGAHEQFF
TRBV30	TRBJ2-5	CAWSTSGGGTQYF
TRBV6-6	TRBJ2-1	CASGATGPNEQFF
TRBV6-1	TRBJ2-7	CASKDSAYEQYF
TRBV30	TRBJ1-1	CAWSPWTGMNTEAFF
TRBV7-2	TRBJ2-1	CASSFSEEQFF
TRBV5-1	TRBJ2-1	CASAGTLNEQFF
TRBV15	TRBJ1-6	CATSRDLRDTDNSPLHF
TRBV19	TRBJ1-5	CASRPRQGGGNQPQHF
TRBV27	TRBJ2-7	CASSRLVAGGYEQYF
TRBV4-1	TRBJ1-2	CASSQSPAGAGLHYGYTF
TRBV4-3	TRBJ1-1	CASSLNLPGQGLTEAFF
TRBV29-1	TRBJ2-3	CSVEWAAGGRYTQYF
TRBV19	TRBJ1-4	CASSNLGQGANEKLFF
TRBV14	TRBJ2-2	CASSLGLYNTGELFF
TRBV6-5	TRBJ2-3	CASSYSRGASTDTQYF
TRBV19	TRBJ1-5	CASSIGQGGSQPQHF
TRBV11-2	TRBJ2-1	CASSFTKDNEQFF
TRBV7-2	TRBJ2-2	CASLAGIGELFF
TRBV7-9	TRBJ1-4	CASRSDATNEKLFF
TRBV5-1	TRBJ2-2	CASSFQGSGELFF
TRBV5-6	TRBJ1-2	CASSLGQFLNYGYTF